The table lists the clone carrying this TCR beta chain with a few counts. Its cognate antigen is unknown. The sample comes from a study of quantifying T cell responses using KT2 cells. Study in general: Reverse transcription used primers in the TCR alpha and beta constant regions. A predetermined fluorescence threshold ended the second PCR, run as a qPCR. General study points: KT2 sequences were detected down to about one KT2 cell per 100,000 PBMC.

KT2, a clone with a known TCR, was spiked into unfractionated PBMC. An oligo carrying a UMI was ligated to the cDNA 3' end. An equimolar mix of RC1.1 and RC1.2 primed the beta chain across TRBC1 and TRBC2. TCRdb itself ran the UMI-ligation and nested PCR reads through MiXCR, one entry per CDR3 protein. The sample has 40,000 or so distinct CDR3 sequences; more than 15% are singletons. Sequenced sample: PBMCs spiked with cells of the T cell clone KT2. The sequence derives from a human donor.

CDR3 loop: CAWTGRWGETQYF. The CDR3 DNA follows: TGTGCCTGGACAGGGAGGTGGGGGGAGACCCAGTACTTC. The J gene is TRBJ2-5, the V gene TRBV30; perhaps TRBD2 as D (6 bases). Per the germline V gene, CDR1 is GTSNPN and CDR2 is SVGIG (reference sequence). The CDR3 is 13 residues long. Trimming removed 4 bases from V and 5 bases from J, with 14 bases in between.